This T cell receptor (beta chain) was sequenced during a study of a mutant IDH1 vaccine in newly diagnosed glioma. Study-wide context: Averaging roughly 40 years of age, treated patients were approximately 62% male and 37.5% female. The study's findings and limits: Immune responses arising from the vaccine appeared in approximately 93% of patients.

The protocol was immunoSEQ multiplex PCR, while the TCRdb copy is restricted to in-frame clones and leaves out a portion. The table lists 20,000 to 30,000 clones, 91% of them singletons, with around 8.4% in the top ten. The sample's time point: baseline, week 1 (first vaccination visit). Treatment denoted: pre-vaccination baseline after standard-of-care therapy. CDR3 length: 15 residues. Trimming pared 2 bases from V and 2 bases from J, leaving 13 bases between. The germline CDR1 and CDR2 sequences are MNHEY and SMNVEV (reference sequence). This clone was seen once. No antigen is known for it. This sequence joins TRBV27 and TRBJ2-7; TRBD2 is a possible D gene (5 bases). The sequence came from a man aged 25-45 years with glioma. The source was PBMCs, collected from a glioma patient treated with radiotherapy, temozolomide or both. For the CDR3, the DNA is TGTGCCAGCAGTTTAAGGCTCGAGGGTACCTACGAGCAGTACTTC. Translation: CASSLRLEGTYEQYF.